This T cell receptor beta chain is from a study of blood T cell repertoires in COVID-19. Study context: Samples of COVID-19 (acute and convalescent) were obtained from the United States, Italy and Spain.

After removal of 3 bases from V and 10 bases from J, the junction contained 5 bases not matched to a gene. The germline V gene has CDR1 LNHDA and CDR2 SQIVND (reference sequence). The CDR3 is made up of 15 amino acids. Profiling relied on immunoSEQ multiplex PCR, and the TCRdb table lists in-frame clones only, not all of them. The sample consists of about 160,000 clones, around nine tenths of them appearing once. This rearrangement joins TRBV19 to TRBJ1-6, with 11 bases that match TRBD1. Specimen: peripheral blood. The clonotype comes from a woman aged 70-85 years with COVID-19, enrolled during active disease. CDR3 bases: TGTGCCAGTAGTATTGGGACAGGGGGACACTCACCCCTCCACTTT. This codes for CASSIGTGGHSPLHF.